The source of this T cell receptor beta chain is a study of cytomegalovirus exposure and HLA in healthy donors. With 60 Vbeta and 13 Jbeta primers, the PCR was carried out. Data came from immunoSEQ multiplex PCR; TCRdb stores just in-frame clones and leaves some out. The sample carries about 100,000 clones, about 81% recorded once. Germline-derived CDR1 and CDR2 are LNHDA and SQIVND (reference sequence). The CDR3 consists of 15 residues. Trimming cost V 8 bases and J 4 bases, with 17 bases left between them. Study observations and caveats: Sequencing likely produced, as an artifact, a cluster of highly shared sequence variants. Using a false discovery rate of 0.05, a later analysis showed that 16,951 TCR beta sequences were associated with HLA alleles. A classifier reportedly called cytomegalovirus status with high sensitivity and specificity.

The table lists this clone with a few counts. Antigen unknown. The TCR originated in a man in his forties or fifties in good health and CMV-seronegative. The genes are TRBV19 and TRBJ2-2; D remains unclear. Material for sequencing was PBMCs. The CDR3 loop reads CASLLDPRLTGELFF. The CDR3 DNA reads as TGTGCCAGTCTCCTCGACCCAAGACTCACCGGGGAGCTGTTTTTT.